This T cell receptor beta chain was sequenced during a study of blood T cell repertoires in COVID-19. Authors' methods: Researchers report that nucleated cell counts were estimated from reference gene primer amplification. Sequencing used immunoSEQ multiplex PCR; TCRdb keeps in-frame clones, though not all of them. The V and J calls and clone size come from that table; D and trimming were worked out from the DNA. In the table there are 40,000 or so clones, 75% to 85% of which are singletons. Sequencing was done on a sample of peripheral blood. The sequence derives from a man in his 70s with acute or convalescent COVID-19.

The CDR3 DNA reads TGTGCCAGCAGCTTTCAAACAGGGTCGGCTGGAAACACCATATATTTT. As protein: CASSFQTGSAGNTIYF. This rearrangement joins TRBV5-4 to TRBJ1-3, with D possibly being TRBD1 (6 bases). In germline, CDR1 is SGHNT, CDR2 YYREEE (reference sequence). The CDR3 contains 16 residues. V was trimmed by 2 bases and J by 2 bases, leaving 14 bases between them.